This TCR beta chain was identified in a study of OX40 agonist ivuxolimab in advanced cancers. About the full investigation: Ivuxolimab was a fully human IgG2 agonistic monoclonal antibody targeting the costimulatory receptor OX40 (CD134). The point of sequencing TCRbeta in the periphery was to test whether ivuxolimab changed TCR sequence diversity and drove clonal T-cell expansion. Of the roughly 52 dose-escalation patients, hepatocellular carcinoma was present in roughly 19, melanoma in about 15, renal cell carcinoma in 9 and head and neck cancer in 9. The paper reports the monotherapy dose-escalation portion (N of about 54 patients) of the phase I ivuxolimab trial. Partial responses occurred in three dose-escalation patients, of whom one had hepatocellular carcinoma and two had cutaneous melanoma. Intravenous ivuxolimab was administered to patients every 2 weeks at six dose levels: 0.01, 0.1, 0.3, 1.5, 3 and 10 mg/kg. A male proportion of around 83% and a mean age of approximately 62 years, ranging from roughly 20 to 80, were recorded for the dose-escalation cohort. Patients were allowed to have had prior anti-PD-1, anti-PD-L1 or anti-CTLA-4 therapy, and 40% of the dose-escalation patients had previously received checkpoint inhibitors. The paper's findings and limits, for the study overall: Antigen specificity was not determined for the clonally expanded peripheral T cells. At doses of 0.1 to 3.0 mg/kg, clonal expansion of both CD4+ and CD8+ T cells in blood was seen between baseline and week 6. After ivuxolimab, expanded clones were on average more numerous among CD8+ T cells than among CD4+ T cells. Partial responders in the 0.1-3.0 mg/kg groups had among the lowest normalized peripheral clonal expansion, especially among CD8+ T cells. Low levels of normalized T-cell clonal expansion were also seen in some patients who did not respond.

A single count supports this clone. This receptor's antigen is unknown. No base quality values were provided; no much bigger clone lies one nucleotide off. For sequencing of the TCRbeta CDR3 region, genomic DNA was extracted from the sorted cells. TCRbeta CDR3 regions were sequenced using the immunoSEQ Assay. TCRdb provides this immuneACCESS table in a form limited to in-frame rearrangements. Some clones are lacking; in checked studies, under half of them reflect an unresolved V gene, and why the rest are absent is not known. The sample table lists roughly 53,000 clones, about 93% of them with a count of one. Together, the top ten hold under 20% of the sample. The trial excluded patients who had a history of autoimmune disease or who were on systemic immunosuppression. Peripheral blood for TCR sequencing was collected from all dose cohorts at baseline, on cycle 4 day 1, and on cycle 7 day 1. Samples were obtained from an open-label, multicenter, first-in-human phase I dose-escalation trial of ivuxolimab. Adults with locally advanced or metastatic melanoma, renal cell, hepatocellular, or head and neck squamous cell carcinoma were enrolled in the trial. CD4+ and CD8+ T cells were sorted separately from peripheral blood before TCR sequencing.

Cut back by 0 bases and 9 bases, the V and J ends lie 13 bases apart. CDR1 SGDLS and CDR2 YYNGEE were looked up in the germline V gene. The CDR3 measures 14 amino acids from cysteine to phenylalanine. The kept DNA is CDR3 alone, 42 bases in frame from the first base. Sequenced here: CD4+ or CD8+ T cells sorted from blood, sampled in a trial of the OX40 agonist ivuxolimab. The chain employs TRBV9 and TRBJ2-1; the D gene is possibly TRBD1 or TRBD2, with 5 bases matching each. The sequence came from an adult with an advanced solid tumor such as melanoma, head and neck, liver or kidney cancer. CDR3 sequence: CASSVVSLGVEQFF. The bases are TGTGCCAGCAGCGTAGTCAGCCTGGGGGTTGAGCAGTTCTTC.